The entry below gives a single TCR beta chain sequence along with its context. Its antigen is undetermined. The CDR3 consists of 14 residues. V lost 4 bases to trimming and J lost 1 base, with 9 bases between them. The data were taken from a study of T cell responses to AZD1222 COVID-19 vaccine. Findings of the study overall: Baseline testing showed seropositivity in only 5 or 6 AZD1222 recipients. Recipients of two AZD1222 doses showed rising Spike-specific TCR breadth and depth. Possibly, clonal diversity was underestimated; donors were largely white British and included more females. No repertoire was sampled before or during the peak T cell response, only after it.

Using immunoSEQ multiplex PCR, the repertoire was profiled, and TCRdb retains in-frame clones only, with some absent. The sample includes about 140,000 clones, 85% to 95% of them seen just once. The chain combines TRBV5-7 with TRBJ1-5, with D possibly matching TRBD1 (5 bases). TRBV5-7 is treated as an ORF (open reading frame) with a function not yet certain. The sample was peripheral blood, taken after recovery from COVID-19. The receptor was derived from an adult who had recovered from COVID-19. The CDR3 DNA reads TGTGCCAGCAGCCACCGGGACAGCAATCAGCCCCAGCATTTT. As protein: CASSHRDSNQPQHF.